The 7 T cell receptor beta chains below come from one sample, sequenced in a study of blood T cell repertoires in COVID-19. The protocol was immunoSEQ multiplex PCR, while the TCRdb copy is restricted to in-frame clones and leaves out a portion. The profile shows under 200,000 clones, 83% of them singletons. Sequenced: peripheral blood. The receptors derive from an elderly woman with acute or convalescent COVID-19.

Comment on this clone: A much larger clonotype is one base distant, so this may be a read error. DNA for the CDR3: TGTGCCAGCAGCTTAGATAGGGGAAGCTCCTACGAGCAGTACTTC. Its translation is CASSLDRGSSYEQYF. The genes are TRBV7-8 and TRBJ2-7, with a weak D call TRBD1 (5 bases). With 1 base removed from V and 0 bases from J, the gap between germline ends came to 10 bases. CDR3 length: 15 residues. CDR1 is SGHVS, CDR2 FQNEAQ, per germline.

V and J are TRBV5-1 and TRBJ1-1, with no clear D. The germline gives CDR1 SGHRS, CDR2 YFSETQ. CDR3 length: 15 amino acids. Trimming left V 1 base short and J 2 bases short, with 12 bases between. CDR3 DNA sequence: TGCGCCAGCAGCTTGAACACCCTGGTAAACACTGAAGCTTTCTTT. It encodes CASSLNTLVNTEAFF. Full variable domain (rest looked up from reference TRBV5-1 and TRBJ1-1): KAGVTQTPRYLIKTRGQQVTLSCSPISGHRSVSWYQQTPGQGLQFLFEYFSETQRNKGNFPGRFSGRQFSNSRSEMNVSTLELGDSALYLCASSLNTLVNTEAFFGQGTRLTVV.

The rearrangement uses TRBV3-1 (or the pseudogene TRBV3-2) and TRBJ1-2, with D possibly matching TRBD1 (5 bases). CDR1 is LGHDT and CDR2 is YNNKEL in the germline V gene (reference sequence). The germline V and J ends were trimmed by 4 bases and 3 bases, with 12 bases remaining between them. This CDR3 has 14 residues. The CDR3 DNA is TGTGCCAGCAGCCGCCGGGTGACAGACTATGGCTACACCTTC. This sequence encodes CASSRRVTDYGYTF.

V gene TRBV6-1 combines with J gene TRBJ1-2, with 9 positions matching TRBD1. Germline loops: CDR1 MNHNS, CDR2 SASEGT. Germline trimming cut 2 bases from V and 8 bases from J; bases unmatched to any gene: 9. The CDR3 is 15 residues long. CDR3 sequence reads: CASSEIAQGAYGYTF. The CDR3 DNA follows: TGTGCCAGCAGTGAAATCGCACAGGGGGCCTACGGCTACACCTTC.

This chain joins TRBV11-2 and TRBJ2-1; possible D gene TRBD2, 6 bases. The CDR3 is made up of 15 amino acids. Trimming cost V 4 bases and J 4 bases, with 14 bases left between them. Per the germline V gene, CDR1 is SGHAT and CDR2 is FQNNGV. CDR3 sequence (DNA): TGTGCCAGCAGCTCACGGAGACTAGGGTACAATGAGCAGTTCTTC. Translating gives CASSSRRLGYNEQFF.

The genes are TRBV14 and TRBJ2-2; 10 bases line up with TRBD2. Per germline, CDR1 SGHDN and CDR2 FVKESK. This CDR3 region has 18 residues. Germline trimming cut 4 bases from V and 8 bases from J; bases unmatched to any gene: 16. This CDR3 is CASSPNTGLAAAAGELFF. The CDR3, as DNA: TGTGCCAGCAGCCCGAACACCGGACTAGCGGCGGCTGCAGGGGAGCTGTTTTTT.

The CDR3 DNA is TGTGCCAGCAGCCTACTCACTAGCGGGGGATTAGGGGAGACCCAGTACTTC. Translation: CASSLLTSGGLGETQYF. V and J are TRBV3-1 (or the pseudogene TRBV3-2) and TRBJ2-5, with 11 bases matching TRBD2. The germline V gene has CDR1 LGHDT and CDR2 YNNKEL (reference sequence). The CDR3 has 17 residues. V lost 4 bases and J lost 5; bases outside the gene matches: 12.